The T cell receptor (beta chain) described here comes from a study of blood T cell repertoires in COVID-19 (dated by TCRdb to the early 2020s). About the investigation overall: Samples covering the acute and convalescent phases of COVID-19 were provided by collaborators in the United States, Italy and Spain. The material from the prospective study consisted of cDNA or gDNA derived from T cells, B-cell-depleted T cells, or PBMCs. Subjects who had been exposed to COVID-19, were actively infected with it, or had recovered from it provided the deeply sampled blood TCRbeta repertoires that made up the dataset. The repertoires were released in a freely available public database intended as a resource for research on the immune response to SARS-CoV-2. Samples were obtained from the ongoing ImmuneRACE study (first 160 participants) and from over 1,000 subjects provided by 6 global collaborators. A de-identified subject ID, COVID-19 status, age in years and sex were almost always included in the sample metadata. Where available, HLA class I and class II types were obtained from metadata supplied by the sample provider rather than from assay-based typing.

Whole blood was collected in K2EDTA tubes by collaborating institutions according to the institutions' own protocols. For TCRbeta analysis, collaborators shipped samples as frozen whole blood, isolated PBMCs, or DNA extracted from either of those sample types. With regard to this clone: The clone's antigen remains unknown. No base-level quality is on record; no much larger clone is a single base apart.

Overall study outcomes, separate from this receptor: How much clinical and demographic metadata was included differed by source and by participant, and the metadata was provided uncurated.

The CDR3 measures 18 amino acids from cysteine to phenylalanine. CDR3 DNA only is kept here, 54 bases in frame from base 1. Trimming accounts for 5 bases at V and 1 base at J, while the number of junction bases matched to no gene is 14. CDR1 LNHDA and CDR2 SQIVND are derived from the germline V gene (reference sequence). TCRbeta CDR3 regions were amplified from genomic DNA by means of the immunoSEQ Assay, a bias-controlled multiplex PCR. The paper's data handling went like this. Nucleated cell counts per sample were estimated from amplification of reference gene primers within the assay. To quantify the absolute abundance of each unique TCRbeta CDR3 rearrangement, sequence reads were collapsed and filtered. For each sample, productive Simpson clonality was calculated as the square root of Simpson's diversity index over productive rearrangements. As stored in TCRdb, this immuneACCESS dataset retains in-frame rearrangements with V and J assigned. A fraction of the clones does not appear; measured against another copy, unresolved V genes explain less than half of the discrepancy, and the remainder lacks a known reason. That table supplies the V and J calls and clone size; D and trimming were determined from the DNA. Across this sample there are about 290,000 clones, with 85% seen only once. Jointly, the top ten make up less than 4.5% of the sample.

This clonotype was obtained from a woman in her 50s with active or convalescent COVID-19. The V gene is TRBV19 and the J gene is TRBJ2-1; 7 middle bases align to TRBD2. Sequencing used peripheral blood. The CDR3 amino acid sequence is: CASSGFSAGVGSYNEQFF. The DNA reads TGTGCCAGTAGTGGCTTCTCGGCGGGAGTGGGGTCCTACAATGAGCAGTTCTTC. Joined to the reference TRBV19 and TRBJ2-1 proteins, this CDR3 gives the full variable domain: DGGITQSPKYLFRKEGQNVTLSCEQNLNHDAMYWYRQDPGQGLRLIYYSQIVNDFQKGDIAEGYSVSREKKESFPLTVTSAQKNPTAFYLCASSGFSAGVGSYNEQFFGPGTRLTVL.